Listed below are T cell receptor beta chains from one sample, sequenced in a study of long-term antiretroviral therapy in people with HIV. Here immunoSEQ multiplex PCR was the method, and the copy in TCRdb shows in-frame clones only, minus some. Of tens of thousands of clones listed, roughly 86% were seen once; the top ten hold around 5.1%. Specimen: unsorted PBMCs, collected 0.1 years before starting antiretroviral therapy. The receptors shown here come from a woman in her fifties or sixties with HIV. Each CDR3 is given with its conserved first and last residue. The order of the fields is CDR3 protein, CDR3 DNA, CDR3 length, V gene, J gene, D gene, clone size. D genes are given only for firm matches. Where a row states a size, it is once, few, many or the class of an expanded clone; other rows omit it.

CDR3 protein: CASSPTGGEDTIYF
CDR3 DNA: TGTGCCAGCAGCCCAACGGGGGGCGAGGACACCATATATTTT
CDR3 length: 14
V gene: TRBV13
J gene: TRBJ1-3
D gene: .
clone size: .

CDR3 protein: CAGKGRGVNTEAFF
CDR3 DNA: TGTGCCGGAAAAGGACGGGGTGTGAACACTGAAGCTTTCTTT
CDR3 length: 14
V gene: TRBV2
J gene: TRBJ1-1
D gene: .
clone size: .

CDR3 protein: CASKGQGLSQPQHF
CDR3 DNA: TGTGCCAGCAAAGGACAGGGCTTGAGTCAGCCCCAGCATTTT
CDR3 length: 14
V gene: TRBV6-5
J gene: TRBJ1-5
D gene: TRBD1
clone size: few

CDR3 protein: CASSRQRTDTQYF
CDR3 DNA: TGTGCCAGCAGCCGACAGAGAACAGATACGCAGTATTTT
CDR3 length: 13
V gene: TRBV7-3
J gene: TRBJ2-3
D gene: .
clone size: .

CDR3 protein: CSVRLSLGSYNEQFF
CDR3 DNA: TGCAGCGTTCGTTTGTCCTTGGGGTCCTACAATGAGCAGTTCTTC
CDR3 length: 15
V gene: TRBV29-1
J gene: TRBJ2-1
D gene: .
clone size: .

CDR3 protein: CAISSPGTGNTEAFF
CDR3 DNA: TGTGCCATCAGTAGCCCCGGGACAGGGAACACTGAAGCTTTCTTT
CDR3 length: 15
V gene: TRBV10-3
J gene: TRBJ1-1
D gene: TRBD1
clone size: .

CDR3 protein: CASTSGVSEAFF
CDR3 DNA: TGTGCCAGCACTTCGGGGGTTTCTGAAGCTTTCTTT
CDR3 length: 12
V gene: TRBV6-5
J gene: TRBJ1-1
D gene: .
clone size: .

CDR3 protein: CASSLDASWLWNTEAFF
CDR3 DNA: TGTGCCAGCAGCTTGGACGCCTCTTGGCTCTGGAACACTGAAGCTTTCTTT
CDR3 length: 17
V gene: TRBV5-8
J gene: TRBJ1-1
D gene: .
clone size: .

CDR3 protein: CASRVGGTVTGELFF
CDR3 DNA: TGTGCCAGCCGCGTGGGCGGGACAGTTACCGGGGAGCTGTTTTTT
CDR3 length: 15
V gene: TRBV2
J gene: TRBJ2-2
D gene: .
clone size: .

CDR3 protein: CATRMGGTATSPLHF
CDR3 DNA: TGTGCCACCAGGATGGGGGGGACAGCGACTTCACCCCTCCACTTT
CDR3 length: 15
V gene: TRBV15
J gene: TRBJ1-6
D gene: TRBD1
clone size: .

CDR3 protein: CASSLYIHRQPGYEQYF
CDR3 DNA: TGTGCCAGCAGCTTATACATTCACCGACAGCCGGGATACGAGCAGTACTTC
CDR3 length: 17
V gene: TRBV7-2
J gene: TRBJ2-7
D gene: .
clone size: .

CDR3 protein: CASSSGQGNEKLFF
CDR3 DNA: TGTGCCAGCAGCTCGGGACAGGGAAATGAAAAACTGTTTTTT
CDR3 length: 14
V gene: TRBV5-5
J gene: TRBJ1-4
D gene: TRBD1
clone size: .

CDR3 protein: CSVEVEDGYGYTF
CDR3 DNA: TGCAGCGTTGAAGTAGAGGACGGCTATGGCTACACCTTC
CDR3 length: 13
V gene: TRBV29-1
J gene: TRBJ1-2
D gene: .
clone size: .

CDR3 protein: CASSYGRGTLSYEQYF
CDR3 DNA: TGTGCCAGCAGTTATGGGCGGGGGACTTTGTCCTACGAGCAGTACTTC
CDR3 length: 16
V gene: TRBV6-5
J gene: TRBJ2-7
D gene: TRBD2
clone size: .

CDR3 protein: CASSLAGGAFETQYF
CDR3 DNA: TGTGCCAGCAGCTTAGCCGGGGGGGCCTTTGAGACCCAGTACTTC
CDR3 length: 15
V gene: TRBV7-9
J gene: TRBJ2-5
D gene: TRBD2
clone size: .

CDR3 protein: CASTSDRGGVAFF
CDR3 DNA: TGTGCCAGCACTTCGGACAGGGGGGGTGTAGCTTTCTTT
CDR3 length: 13
V gene: TRBV6-4
J gene: TRBJ1-1
D gene: TRBD1
clone size: once

CDR3 protein: CAWSTDRGQGGYTF
CDR3 DNA: TGTGCCTGGAGTACGGACAGGGGGCAGGGTGGCTACACCTTC
CDR3 length: 14
V gene: TRBV30
J gene: TRBJ1-2
D gene: TRBD1
clone size: .

CDR3 protein: CASKPGSSSYEQYF
CDR3 DNA: TGTGCCAGCAAACCCGGGTCGAGCTCCTACGAGCAGTACTTC
CDR3 length: 14
V gene: TRBV6-5
J gene: TRBJ2-7
D gene: .
clone size: .

CDR3 protein: CASSSDRGPEAFF
CDR3 DNA: TGTGCCAGCAGCTCGGACAGGGGGCCTGAAGCTTTCTTT
CDR3 length: 13
V gene: TRBV11-3
J gene: TRBJ1-1
D gene: TRBD1
clone size: once

CDR3 protein: CAIRDVAGPQYF
CDR3 DNA: TGTGCCATCAGAGACGTAGCGGGGCCGCAGTATTTT
CDR3 length: 12
V gene: TRBV10-3
J gene: TRBJ2-3
D gene: TRBD2
clone size: .

CDR3 protein: CASSLGDRGKRGNQPQHF
CDR3 DNA: TGTGCCAGCAGCTTGGGGGACAGGGGGAAGAGGGGCAATCAGCCCCAGCATTTT
CDR3 length: 18
V gene: TRBV7-9
J gene: TRBJ1-5
D gene: TRBD1
clone size: .

CDR3 protein: CASSLLGLAGTGANVLTF
CDR3 DNA: TGTGCCAGCAGCTTGTTAGGACTAGCGGGGACTGGGGCCAACGTCCTGACTTTC
CDR3 length: 18
V gene: TRBV5-6
J gene: TRBJ2-6
D gene: TRBD2
clone size: .

CDR3 protein: CASSQQWQGSGYGYTF
CDR3 DNA: TGTGCCAGCAGCCAACAATGGCAGGGGTCGGGATATGGCTACACCTTC
CDR3 length: 16
V gene: TRBV14
J gene: TRBJ1-2
D gene: .
clone size: .

CDR3 protein: CASSFAAQPQHF
CDR3 DNA: TGTGCCAGCAGCTTCGCAGCACAGCCCCAGCATTTT
CDR3 length: 12
V gene: TRBV5-4
J gene: TRBJ1-5
D gene: .
clone size: .

CDR3 protein: CASSNGRGPTYNEQFF
CDR3 DNA: TGTGCCAGCAGCAATGGACGGGGACCGACCTACAATGAGCAGTTCTTC
CDR3 length: 16
V gene: TRBV21-1
J gene: TRBJ2-1
D gene: .
clone size: once

CDR3 protein: CASSNVAGQETQYF
CDR3 DNA: TGTGCCAGCAGCAACGTAGCGGGCCAAGAGACCCAGTACTTC
CDR3 length: 14
V gene: TRBV7-2
J gene: TRBJ2-5
D gene: TRBD2
clone size: .

CDR3 protein: CASSPSGADTQYF
CDR3 DNA: TGTGCCAGCTCACCTAGCGGGGCGGATACGCAGTATTTT
CDR3 length: 13
V gene: TRBV18
J gene: TRBJ2-3
D gene: TRBD2
clone size: .

CDR3 protein: CASSPRPGRDTEAFF
CDR3 DNA: TGTGCCAGCAGCCCACGACCCGGGAGAGACACTGAAGCTTTCTTT
CDR3 length: 15
V gene: TRBV7-2
J gene: TRBJ1-1
D gene: .
clone size: .

CDR3 protein: CASSTQLAGGPGTGELFF
CDR3 DNA: TGTGCCAGCAGCACCCAACTAGCGGGGGGCCCGGGGACCGGGGAGCTGTTTTTT
CDR3 length: 18
V gene: TRBV5-6
J gene: TRBJ2-2
D gene: TRBD2
clone size: .

CDR3 protein: CASSDRFTGTLYGYTF
CDR3 DNA: TGTGCCAGCAGTGATCGGTTCACGGGTACCCTCTATGGCTACACCTTC
CDR3 length: 16
V gene: TRBV2
J gene: TRBJ1-2
D gene: .
clone size: .

CDR3 protein: CASSLAAGQGAEQYF
CDR3 DNA: TGTGCCAGCAGCTTAGCGGCGGGACAGGGGGCCGAGCAGTACTTC
CDR3 length: 15
V gene: TRBV7-9
J gene: TRBJ2-7
D gene: TRBD1
clone size: .

CDR3 protein: CAWSVDISGANVLTF
CDR3 DNA: TGTGCCTGGAGTGTTGATATCTCTGGGGCCAACGTCCTGACTTTC
CDR3 length: 15
V gene: TRBV30
J gene: TRBJ2-6
D gene: .
clone size: .

CDR3 protein: CASSVGGALSYEQYF
CDR3 DNA: TGTGCCAGCAGCGTAGGGGGGGCTCTCTCCTACGAGCAGTACTTC
CDR3 length: 15
V gene: TRBV9
J gene: TRBJ2-7
D gene: .
clone size: .

CDR3 protein: CASLLTGSSTGELFF
CDR3 DNA: TGTGCCAGCCTCTTGACAGGGTCGAGCACCGGGGAGCTGTTTTTT
CDR3 length: 15
V gene: TRBV7-8
J gene: TRBJ2-2
D gene: TRBD1
clone size: .

CDR3 protein: CSAEGRLNTEAFF
CDR3 DNA: TGCAGCGCAGAAGGACGGTTGAACACTGAAGCTTTCTTT
CDR3 length: 13
V gene: TRBV29-1
J gene: TRBJ1-1
D gene: .
clone size: .

CDR3 protein: CASSSGTPQDSPLHF
CDR3 DNA: TGCGCCAGCAGCTCCGGGACCCCCCAGGACTCACCCCTCCACTTT
CDR3 length: 15
V gene: TRBV5-1
J gene: TRBJ1-6
D gene: .
clone size: .

CDR3 protein: CASSLSGGSSYEQYF
CDR3 DNA: TGTGCCAGCAGCTTAAGCGGGGGAAGCTCCTACGAGCAGTACTTC
CDR3 length: 15
V gene: TRBV7-9
J gene: TRBJ2-7
D gene: TRBD2
clone size: .

CDR3 protein: CASGNSFPGEQYF
CDR3 DNA: TGTGCCAGCGGGAACAGCTTTCCCGGCGAGCAGTACTTC
CDR3 length: 13
V gene: TRBV6-5
J gene: TRBJ2-7
D gene: .
clone size: once

CDR3 protein: CASSSPGLAGEGDNEQFF
CDR3 DNA: TGTGCCAGCAGCTCCCCGGGACTAGCGGGGGAGGGGGACAATGAGCAGTTCTTC
CDR3 length: 18
V gene: TRBV13
J gene: TRBJ2-1
D gene: TRBD2
clone size: .

CDR3 protein: CASSLGQESYNEQFF
CDR3 DNA: TGCGCCAGCAGCTTGGGGCAGGAGAGCTACAATGAGCAGTTCTTC
CDR3 length: 15
V gene: TRBV5-1
J gene: TRBJ2-1
D gene: .
clone size: .

CDR3 protein: CASSSLGTDTQYF
CDR3 DNA: TGTGCCAGCAGTTCACTTGGGACAGATACGCAGTATTTT
CDR3 length: 13
V gene: TRBV6-6
J gene: TRBJ2-3
D gene: .
clone size: .

CDR3 protein: CASSSMGQNNSPLHF
CDR3 DNA: TGTGCCAGCAGTTCCATGGGACAGAATAATTCACCCCTCCACTTT
CDR3 length: 15
V gene: TRBV6-6
J gene: TRBJ1-6
D gene: TRBD1
clone size: few

CDR3 protein: CASSPPRTGVNSPLHF
CDR3 DNA: TGTGCCAGCAGCCCCCCCCGGACAGGGGTCAATTCACCCCTCCACTTT
CDR3 length: 16
V gene: TRBV11-2
J gene: TRBJ1-6
D gene: TRBD1
clone size: .

CDR3 protein: CASSPLRGSDSPLHF
CDR3 DNA: TGTGCCAGCTCACCTCTCAGAGGGTCCGATTCACCCCTCCACTTT
CDR3 length: 15
V gene: TRBV18
J gene: TRBJ1-6
D gene: .
clone size: .

CDR3 protein: CASSMNRAGRGTNQPQHF
CDR3 DNA: TGTGCCAGCAGCATGAACCGGGCGGGCAGGGGGACCAATCAGCCCCAGCATTTT
CDR3 length: 18
V gene: TRBV21-1
J gene: TRBJ1-5
D gene: .
clone size: .

CDR3 protein: CASTPRGVGSGEQFF
CDR3 DNA: TGTGCCAGTACCCCGCGGGGGGTCGGGTCGGGTGAGCAGTTCTTC
CDR3 length: 15
V gene: TRBV19
J gene: TRBJ2-1
D gene: TRBD2
clone size: .

CDR3 protein: CASSLLGENTGELFF
CDR3 DNA: TGTGCCAGCAGCTTGTTAGGGGAGAACACCGGGGAGCTGTTTTTT
CDR3 length: 15
V gene: TRBV5-6
J gene: TRBJ2-2
D gene: .
clone size: .

CDR3 protein: CASSYSVASGGSYF
CDR3 DNA: TGTGCCAGCAGTTACTCAGTCGCTAGCGGGGGGTCCTACTTC
CDR3 length: 14
V gene: TRBV6-5
J gene: TRBJ2-7
D gene: TRBD2
clone size: .